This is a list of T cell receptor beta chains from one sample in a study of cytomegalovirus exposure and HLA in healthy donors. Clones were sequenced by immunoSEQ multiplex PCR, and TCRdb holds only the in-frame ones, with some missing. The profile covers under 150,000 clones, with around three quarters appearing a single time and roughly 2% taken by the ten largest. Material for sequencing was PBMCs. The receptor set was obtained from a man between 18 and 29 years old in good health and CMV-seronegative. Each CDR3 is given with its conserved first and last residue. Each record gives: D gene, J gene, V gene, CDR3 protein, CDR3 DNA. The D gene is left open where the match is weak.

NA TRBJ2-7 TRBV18 CASSPTGGYEQYF TGTGCCAGCTCACCGACAGGCGGCTACGAGCAGTACTTC
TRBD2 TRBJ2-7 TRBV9 CASSVTPSGDYEQYF TGTGCCAGCAGCGTAACTCCCAGCGGGGACTACGAGCAGTACTTC
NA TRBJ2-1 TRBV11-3 CASSSNLAGGIVF TGTGCCAGCAGCTCGAATCTAGCAGGAGGGATAGTCTTC
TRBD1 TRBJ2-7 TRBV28 CASRPPGQGVYEQYF TGTGCCAGCAGACCCCCCGGGCAGGGGGTCTACGAGCAGTACTTC
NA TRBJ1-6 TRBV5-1 CASSNKGAENSPLHF TGCGCCAGCAGTAACAAAGGAGCAGAAAATTCACCCCTCCACTTT
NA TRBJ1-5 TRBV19 CASSHNRDNNQPQHF TGTGCCAGTAGCCATAACCGGGACAACAATCAGCCCCAGCATTTT
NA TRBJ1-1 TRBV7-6 CASRYRVNTEAFF TGTGCCAGCAGATACAGGGTGAACACTGAAGCTTTCTTT
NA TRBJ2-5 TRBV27 CASSFHRAWETQYF TGTGCCAGCAGTTTCCACAGGGCATGGGAGACCCAGTACTTC
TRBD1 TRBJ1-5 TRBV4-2 CASSQDQGDSNQPQHF TGTGCCAGCAGCCAAGACCAGGGGGATAGCAATCAGCCCCAGCATTTT
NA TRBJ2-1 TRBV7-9 CASSLELGSGSYNEQFF TGTGCCAGCAGCCTGGAACTAGGATCCGGCTCCTACAATGAGCAGTTCTTC